This TCR beta chain is from a study of long-term antiretroviral therapy in people with HIV (dated by TCRdb to 2021 to 2024). Concerning the study at large: The earliest samples were collected roughly a decade before the 2015 WHO recommendation for immediate ART, at a time when ART was usually postponed until CD4 counts fell. A retrospective serial study tested whether ART initiation and durable HIV suppression were associated with changes in peripheral blood TRB repertoire composition and diversity. From some 30 adults with confirmed HIV infection, the cohort provided approximately 210 cryopreserved PBMC samples, gathered serially across a mean of roughly 6 years (range 1-12). Of the approximately 30 participants with HIV, approximately twelve were female. No cross-contamination during QIAcube processing was shown when test extractions of a monoclonal T-cell line were performed alongside about 33 polyclonal samples.

With regard to this clone: Its binding antigen is unknown. Compared with germline, one end of the junction differs, possibly owing to a read error.

CDR1 SSHAT and CDR2 FNYEAQ were looked up in the germline V gene (reference sequence). The CDR3 runs 15 residues from the cysteine to the phenylalanine. Kept here is only the CDR3 DNA, which spans 45 bases and is read in frame from base 1. Results and caveats for the whole study, not just this receptor: Starting ART was linked to a significant rise in TRB diversity, yet even after long-term ART the diversity remained significantly lower than in transplant donor controls. Inferences about post-ART repertoire changes were limited because no data were available on ART adherence, viral resistance or therapy changes. Because PBMC availability was limited, only the TCR beta chain was sequenced, with no alpha chain pairing. Because cell numbers in pre-ART samples were limited, unsorted PBMC were profiled instead of sorted CD4+ and CD8+ T cells. The samples were dated from about 2004 to 2017, and the ART regimens that were used may be less effective than current ART regimens. Expanded TRB clones identified before ART initiation dominated the repertoire at all time points, although this dominance fluctuated and declined in many PLHIV after ART. Narrower CDR3 length ranges were observed in HIV repertoires than in controls, and an antigen-experienced repertoire with only a slight naive shift after ART was suggested by the network structure.

To be included, a participant needed at least one PBMC sample from before ART initiation plus at least two post-ART samples. Every participant with HIV received treatment in the United States of America. Before DNA extraction, cryopreserved samples of 1-10 million PBMC were thawed and washed. At the time of the earliest PBMC sample, participants with HIV were aged between roughly 20 and 55 years. PBMC samples were contributed by each participant from 1-4 timepoints before ART initiation and 2-8 timepoints after ART initiation, with a median of 7 samples. Serial HIV viral load, CD4+ T-cell count, ART history and demographic data were obtained for every participant. A Qiagen kit on a QIAcube was used to extract genomic DNA from unsorted PBMC, with samples processed in batches of 12. The immunoSEQ hsTCRB v3.0 assay was used at survey level resolution to sequence the TRB variable region. TRB sequencing targeted a depth of 40,000-50,000 T-cell genomes per sample. An Illumina MiSeq with a v3 150-cycle kit was used to sequence the pooled TRB libraries. On the study's bioinformatics: Repertoire analysis ran in R within a reproducible Nextflow workflow covering QC, data transformation and analysis. LymphoSeq2, an R package for AIRR-Seq data exploration, was used to implement custom analyses. Four samples that yielded fewer than 5000 total TRB sequences were excluded, so that approximately 170 HIV repertoires were analyzed. Among the 200 or so HIV repertoires that were kept, around 59 were collected before ART initiation and over 120 were collected after ART initiation. Each repertoire was downsampled to 5000 TRB nucleotide sequences, and summary statistics were averaged across 100 downsampling iterations. TRB sequences were retained for analysis only if CDR3 regions of at least seven amino acids were present. Two measures captured diversity: a Shannon entropy-derived clonality score and the Gini coefficient. In repertoire networks, the top 5000 CDR3 amino acid sequences were linked whenever an edit distance of one separated two sequences. For TRB CDR3 amino acid sequences, antigen specificity groups and MHC restriction were predicted with GLIPH2. To flag known CMV, EBV, HIV or tissue antigen associations, CDR3 amino acid sequences were matched against VDJdb and McPAS-TCR. Pre-ART, post-ART and control groups were compared with Wilcoxon signed-rank tests and Holm-Bonferroni correction. The source is immuneACCESS, and TCRdb retained only in-frame sequences with V and J called. Part of the clones is not carried over; for the studies checked, unresolved V genes explain less than half of this, and the remainder is unexplained. V and J calls and clone size come straight from that table; D and trimming were deduced from the DNA. This sample is represented by about 22,000 clones; about 85% of them were singletons. The ten largest clonotypes hold roughly 4% of the sample.

The source was unsorted PBMCs, collected roughly 4 years after starting antiretroviral therapy. The sequence was obtained from a man aged 18 to 29 with HIV. The rearrangement combines TRBV7-7 with TRBJ2-1; the D gene lacks a confident call. The nucleotide sequence reads as follows: TGTGCTAGCAGCTTAGATATTAGCTCCTACAATGAGCAGTTCTTC. Its protein product is CASSLDISSYNEQFF.